Following are 19 T cell receptor beta chains from one sample sequenced in a study of T cell repertoires in cytomegalovirus infection (dated by TCRdb to about 2019). The data were produced on an Illumina HiSeq 1500. TCRdb reprocessing: public reads trimmed at Q25 with fastp, clones called with MiXCR, in-frame beta chains kept. Each entry merges the rows of one CDR3 protein and shows their most common DNA and genes. The sample table records roughly 760,000 distinct CDR3 sequences; less than 40% of these occur just once. About 2.8% of the sample lies in the top ten. The specimen was PBMCs. The receptors come from a human donor in good health (CMV status not recorded). Some clones in this sample may be carry-over from other donors' samples.

J is TRBJ1-5 and V is TRBV19, with TRBD1 as a possible D gene (6 bases). Trimming shortened V by 6 bases and J by 7 bases, and 22 bases separated the two germline ends. This CDR3 spans 16 amino acids. The germline V gene has CDR1 LNHDA and CDR2 SQIVND (reference sequence). The CDR3 DNA follows: TGTGCCAGTAGCAGATCGCAGGGGCATGGACGACAGCCCCAGCATTTT. Its translation: CASSRSQGHGRQPQHF.

This rearrangement joins TRBV7-9 to TRBJ1-1; weak D call: TRBD1 (5 bases). This CDR3 is 18 amino acids long. Between the trimmed V and J ends, which lost 2 bases and 0 bases, there was a span of 19 bases. Germline CDR1 is SEHNR and CDR2 is FQNEAQ (reference sequence). The CDR3 DNA is TGTGCCAGCAGCTTAAATAGGCTGGGGCAGGAGATGAACACTGAAGCTTTCTTT. Encoded protein: CASSLNRLGQEMNTEAFF.

This chain links TRBV19 with TRBJ1-3; 7 nucleotides align to TRBD1. CDR1 and CDR2 (germline): LNHDA, SQIVND (reference sequence). This CDR3 region has 14 residues. Germline trimming cut 7 bases from V and 0 bases from J; bases unmatched to any gene: 3. DNA of the CDR3: TGTGCCAGTATCCGGGACAGCTCTGGAAACACCATATATTTT. Residues: CASIRDSSGNTIYF. The full variable domain, completed using reference TRBV19 and TRBJ1-3, is DGGITQSPKYLFRKEGQNVTLSCEQNLNHDAMYWYRQDPGQGLRLIYYSQIVNDFQKGDIAEGYSVSREKKESFPLTVTSAQKNPTAFYLCASIRDSSGNTIYFGEGSWLTVV.

The chain uses TRBV20-1 and TRBJ2-7, with D uncertain. V shed 5 bases and J shed 2 bases, with 10 bases lying between them. Germline V CDR1 and CDR2: DFQATT, SNEGSKA (reference sequence). The CDR3 sequence is 12 residues long. The CDR3 sequence: CSAPDQTYEQYF. CDR3 bases: TGCAGTGCTCCCGACCAAACCTACGAGCAGTACTTC.

The rearrangement links TRBV19 to TRBJ2-1; a weak D match, TRBD2 (7 bases). This CDR3 comprises 16 residues. Germline loops: CDR1 LNHDA, CDR2 SQIVND (reference sequence). Trimming took 1 base from V and 4 from J, leaving 14 bases between them. CDR3 amino acids: CASSIGGGGGYNEQFF. DNA for the CDR3: TGTGCCAGTAGTATAGGGGGGGGCGGGGGTTACAATGAGCAGTTCTTC.

This clonotype was seen a few times. The CDR3 here is CASSLNSVDTQYF. CDR3 DNA: TGTGCCAGCAGCTTAAATAGCGTAGATACGCAGTATTTT. The rearrangement uses TRBV11-3 and TRBJ2-3, with a possible D match to TRBD2 (5 bases). Trimming cost V 2 bases and J 5 bases, with 8 bases left between them. Germline CDR1 is SGHNT and CDR2 is YENEEA. The CDR3 length is 13 residues.

The V and J genes are TRBV28 and TRBJ2-7; 8 bases align to TRBD2. Germline V gives CDR1 MDHEN, CDR2 SYDVKM. This CDR3 has 14 amino acids. V dropped 5 bases and J dropped 3; count of bases not matched to a gene: 6. DNA of the CDR3: TGTGCCAGCAGTCCGGGACTAGAAAGCTACGAGCAGTACTTC. Its translation: CASSPGLESYEQYF.

The chain recombines TRBV29-1 with TRBJ2-5; D may correspond to TRBD1 or TRBD2 (6 bases each). Looked up from germline, CDR1 is SQVTM and CDR2 is ANQGSEA. V shed 4 bases and J shed 0 bases, with 9 bases lying between them. This CDR3 comprises 13 residues. CDR3 loop: CSVGGGYQETQYF. In DNA, the CDR3 is TGCAGCGTTGGAGGGGGGTACCAAGAGACCCAGTACTTC.

The gene calls are TRBV20-1 and TRBJ2-7; weak D call: TRBD1 (6 bases). V lost 3 bases and J 2 bases, leaving 11 bases between the germline ends. CDR3 length: 13 amino acids. The V gene's germline CDR1 is DFQATT and CDR2 SNEGSKA (reference sequence). The CDR3 region is CSASLQGPYEQYF. As DNA, the CDR3 is TGCAGTGCTAGTCTACAGGGCCCCTACGAGCAGTACTTC.

The table lists this clonotype with a count of one. This sequence joins TRBV24-1 and TRBJ1-2; D gene uncertain. Trimming cost V 0 bases and J 9 bases, with 10 bases left between them. Germline V lookup: CDR1 KGHDR, CDR2 SFDVKD. The CDR3 is 13 amino acids. CDR3 region: CATSDLDGYCYTF. The CDR3 DNA follows: TGTGCCACCAGTGATTTGGACGGATATTGCTACACCTTC.

This chain uses TRBV20-1 with TRBJ2-1; TRBD2 matches at 9 bases. The CDR3 extends over 14 amino acids. CDR1 and CDR2 from the germline V gene are DFQATT and SNEGSKA (reference sequence). The ends lost 3 bases at V and 6 bases at J; junction bases unmatched: 6. The chain's CDR3 is CSASRGRATNEQFF. Written as DNA, the CDR3 is TGCAGTGCTAGTCGCGGGAGGGCCACCAATGAGCAGTTCTTC.

This clonotype came up a few times. This chain connects TRBV6-2 or TRBV6-3 to TRBJ2-6; D may be TRBD2 (5 bases). The CDR3 contains 15 residues. The V and J ends lost 2 bases and 4 bases respectively, with 9 bases between them. Germline values: CDR1 MNHEY, CDR2 SVGEGT. CDR3 loop: CASSYEGTGANVLTF. For the CDR3, the DNA is TGTGCCAGCAGTTACGAGGGAACCGGGGCCAACGTCCTGACTTTC.

The chain links TRBV27 to TRBJ1-5; 9 nucleotides line up with TRBD1. The V gene end was trimmed by 8 bases and the J gene end by 7 bases; junction bases not matched to a gene: 21. The CDR3 totals 18 residues. From germline, CDR1 is MNHEY and CDR2 SMNVEV (reference sequence). The CDR3: CASGYLLPTQGAYQPQHF. In DNA form, the CDR3 reads TGTGCCAGCGGCTATTTATTGCCTACACAGGGGGCTTACCAGCCCCAGCATTTT.

The chain combines TRBV12-3 or TRBV12-4 with TRBJ2-1; D not certain. The V and J ends lost 5 bases and 5 bases respectively, with 13 bases between them. The CDR3 consists of 14 residues. CDR3 region: CASSPRVSHNEQFF. The CDR3 bases are TGTGCCAGCAGTCCCCGGGTTAGCCACAATGAGCAGTTCTTC.

CDR3 nucleotides: TGTGCCAGCAGTTTTCGCCCTAGTGGGAAGACAGATACGCAGTATTTT. Residues: CASSFRPSGKTDTQYF. This rearrangement joins TRBV27 to TRBJ2-3; D is uncertain. The ends were cut back, 3 bases at V and 3 bases at J, with 16 bases in the middle. The CDR3 runs 16 residues. Per the germline V gene, CDR1 is MNHEY and CDR2 is SMNVEV (reference sequence).

This clonotype was detected ten times or more. The rearrangement links TRBV7-2 to TRBJ2-3, with 11 bases that match TRBD2. The germline V gene has CDR1 SGHTA and CDR2 FQGNSA. The ends lost 4 bases at V and 0 bases at J; junction bases unmatched: 0. This CDR3 spans 15 amino acids. The CDR3 loop reads CASSWTSGSTDTQYF. The CDR3 DNA sequence: TGTGCCAGCAGCTGGACTAGCGGGAGCACAGATACGCAGTATTTT.

This clonotype showed up just a few times. The genes are TRBV7-2 and TRBJ2-3; TRBD1 agrees at 8 bases. Germline CDR1 and CDR2: SGHTA and FQGNSA. CDR3 length: 15 amino acids. The trim removed 5 bases at V and 3 bases at J, leaving 7 bases unmatched. The CDR3, as DNA: TGTGCCAGCAGCCTGCAGACAGGGGAAACAGATACGCAGTATTTT. This gives the protein CASSLQTGETDTQYF.

Worth noting for this clonotype: The junction departs from the called germline gene at one end, perhaps through a read error. The CDR3 loop is CDSSRRQFGTYIQYF. The CDR3 nucleotides are TGTGACAGCAGCCGTAGACAGTTTGGGACGTACATTCAGTACTTC. This chain joins TRBV7-2 and TRBJ2-4, with D possibly being TRBD1 or TRBD2 (5 bases each). Germline V gene sequence: CDR1 SGHTA, CDR2 FQGNSA. The CDR3 spans 15 residues.

This clonotype was seen repeatedly, ten times or more. This chain links TRBV7-2 with TRBJ2-5, with TRBD1 identical over 8 bases. The CDR3 is 16 residues long. J gave up 4 bases and V 3 bases, and 10 bases lay outside the gene matches. The germline V gene encodes CDR1 SGHTA and CDR2 FQGNSA. Here the CDR3 DNA reads TGTGCCAGCAGCTTGGACAGGGCCCGGCTCCGAGAGACCCAGTACTTC. This translates into CASSLDRARLRETQYF.